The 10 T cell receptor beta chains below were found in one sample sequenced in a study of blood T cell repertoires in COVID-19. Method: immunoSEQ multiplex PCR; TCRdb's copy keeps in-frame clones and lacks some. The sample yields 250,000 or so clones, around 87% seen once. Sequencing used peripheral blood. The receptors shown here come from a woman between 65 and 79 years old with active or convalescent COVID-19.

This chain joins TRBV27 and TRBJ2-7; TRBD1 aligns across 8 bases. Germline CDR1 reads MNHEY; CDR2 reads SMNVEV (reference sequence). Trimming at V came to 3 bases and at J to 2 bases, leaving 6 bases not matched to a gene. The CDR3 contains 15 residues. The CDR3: CASSLAQGATYEQYF. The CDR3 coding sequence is TGTGCCAGCAGTTTGGCCCAGGGGGCAACCTACGAGCAGTACTTC.

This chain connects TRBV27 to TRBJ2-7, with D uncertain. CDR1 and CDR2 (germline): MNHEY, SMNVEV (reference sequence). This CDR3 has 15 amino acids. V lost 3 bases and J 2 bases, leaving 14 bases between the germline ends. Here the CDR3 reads CASSLTSSRTYEQYF. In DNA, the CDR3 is TGTGCCAGCAGTTTGACTTCCTCCAGAACCTACGAGCAGTACTTC.

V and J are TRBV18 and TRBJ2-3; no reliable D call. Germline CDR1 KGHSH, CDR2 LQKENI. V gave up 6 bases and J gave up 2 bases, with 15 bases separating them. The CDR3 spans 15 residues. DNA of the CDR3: TGTGCCAGCTCGCCCTCGTCCGCGGCCACAGATACGCAGTATTTT. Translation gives CASSPSSAATDTQYF.

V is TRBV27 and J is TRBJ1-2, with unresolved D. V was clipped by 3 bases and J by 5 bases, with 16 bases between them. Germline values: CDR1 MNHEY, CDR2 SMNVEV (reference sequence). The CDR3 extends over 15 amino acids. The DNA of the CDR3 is TGTGCCAGCAGTTTTGGGAGGGATCCCATTTATGGCTACACCTTC. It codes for CASSFGRDPIYGYTF.

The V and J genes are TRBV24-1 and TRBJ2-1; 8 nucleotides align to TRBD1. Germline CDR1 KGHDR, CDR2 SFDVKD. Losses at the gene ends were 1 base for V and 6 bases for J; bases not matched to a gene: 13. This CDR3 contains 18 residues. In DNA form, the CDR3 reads TGTGCCACCAGTGATTTTCCATCCCTCAGGGGGCCGGGCAATGAGCAGTTCTTC. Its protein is CATSDFPSLRGPGNEQFF.

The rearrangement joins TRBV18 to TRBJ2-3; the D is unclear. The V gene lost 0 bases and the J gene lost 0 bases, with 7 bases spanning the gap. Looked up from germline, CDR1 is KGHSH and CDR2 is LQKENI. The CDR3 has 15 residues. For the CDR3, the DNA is TGTGCCAGCTCACCACCCCGAGGCAGCACAGATACGCAGTATTTT. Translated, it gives CASSPPRGSTDTQYF.

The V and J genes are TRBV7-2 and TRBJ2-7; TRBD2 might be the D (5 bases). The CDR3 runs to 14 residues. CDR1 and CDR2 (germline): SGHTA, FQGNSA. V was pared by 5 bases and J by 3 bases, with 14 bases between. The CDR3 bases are TGTGCCAGCAGCAGAGGGTCTGTGTACTACGAGCAGTACTTC. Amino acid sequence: CASSRGSVYYEQYF.

CDR3: CASSPRGSPEGSNQPQHF. Written as DNA, the CDR3 is TGTGCCAGCAGCCCTCGCGGCAGCCCGGAGGGTAGCAATCAGCCCCAGCATTTT. The chain links TRBV5-8 to TRBJ1-5; D not certain. The CDR3 has 18 amino acids. V was trimmed by 4 bases and J by 0 bases, leaving 20 bases between them. The germline V gene has CDR1 SGHTS and CDR2 YDEGEE.

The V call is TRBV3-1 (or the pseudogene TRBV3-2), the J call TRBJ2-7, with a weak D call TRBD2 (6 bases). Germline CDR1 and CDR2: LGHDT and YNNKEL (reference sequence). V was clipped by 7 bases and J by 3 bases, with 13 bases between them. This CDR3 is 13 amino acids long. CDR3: CASNQGGIYEQYF. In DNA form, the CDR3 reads TGTGCCAGCAATCAGGGAGGTATCTACGAGCAGTACTTC.

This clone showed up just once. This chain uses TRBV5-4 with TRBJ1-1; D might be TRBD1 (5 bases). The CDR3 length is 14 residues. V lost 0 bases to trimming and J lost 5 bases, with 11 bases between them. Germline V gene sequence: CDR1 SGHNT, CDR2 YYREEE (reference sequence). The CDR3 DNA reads TGTGCCAGCAGCTTGGAGGGGTTCCGAACTGAAGCTTTCTTT. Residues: CASSLEGFRTEAFF.